The 22 T cell receptor beta chains in this list originate from one sample, sequenced in a study of molecular identifiers for immune sequencing clone quantification. Each CDR3 protein gets one entry after TCRdb re-called the PCR reads with MiXCR. The table includes roughly 55,000 distinct CDR3 sequences, roughly a third detected once. Sequencing was carried out using naive CD8+ T cells from blood, with Jurkat cell RNA spiked in. Subset noted: FACS-sorted CD8+CD4-CCR7+CD45RA+ naive T cells. The source of these receptors is a human donor in good health. Some libraries in this study had Jurkat cell RNA spiked in.

This clonotype has ten or more counts. The rearrangement links TRBV11-2 to TRBJ2-7, with D uncertain. CDR3 size: 13 residues. V was pared by 1 base and J by 3 bases, with 7 bases between. CDR1 is SGHAT and CDR2 is FQNNGV in the germline V gene. In DNA, the CDR3 is TGTGCCAGCAGCTTAGCCCTGGACTACGAGCAGTACTTC. It is translated as CASSLALDYEQYF.

There are a few counts of this clonotype. This chain uses TRBV28 with TRBJ2-7; maybe TRBD2 (5 bases). From germline, CDR1 is MDHEN and CDR2 SYDVKM. CDR3 length: 15 amino acids. The V end was cut by 5 bases, the J end by 3 bases, with 17 bases between. The CDR3 region is CASSPIASRVYEQYF. CDR3 sequence (DNA): TGTGCCAGCAGTCCTATAGCGTCGAGGGTCTACGAGCAGTACTTC. Full variable domain (remainder filled in from reference TRBV28 and TRBJ2-7): DVKVTQSSRYLVKRTGEKVFLECVQDMDHENMFWYRQDPGLGLRLIYFSYDVKMKEKGDIPEGYSVSREKKERFSLILESASTNQTSMYLCASSPIASRVYEQYFGPGTRLTVT.

The count of this clonotype is one. A much larger clone differs from this one at a single base, so this may be a read error. As the CDR3 is not closed by the conserved phenylalanine or tryptophan, this likely results from a read error. The gene calls are TRBV7-9 and TRBJ1-1, with no clear D. The CDR3 runs 13 residues. V lost 2 bases and J lost 0, with 4 bases in between. Germline V gene lookup returns CDR1 SEHNR and CDR2 FQNEAQ (reference sequence). The CDR3 here is CASSLHMNTEAFL. The CDR3, as DNA: TGTGCCAGCAGCTTACATATGAACACTGAAGCTTTCTTA.

V and J are TRBV20-1 and TRBJ2-5; 7 nucleotides agree with TRBD1. With V trimmed by 2 bases and J by 5 bases, 8 bases remained unmatched. Germline CDR1 and CDR2: DFQATT and SNEGSKA (reference sequence). The CDR3 extends over 14 amino acids. CDR3 protein: CSARLEGAWETQYF. The DNA of the CDR3 is TGCAGTGCTAGACTAGAGGGGGCGTGGGAGACCCAGTACTTC.

In the case of this clonotype: A much larger clone is a single base away; this may be a read error. Since the CDR3 does not end with the conserved phenylalanine or tryptophan, this likely comes from a read error. This chain joins TRBV7-9 and TRBJ2-5; 8 positions match TRBD2. Losses at the gene ends were 1 base for V and 0 bases for J; bases not matched to a gene: 13. This CDR3 contains 19 residues. Germline assignment: CDR1 SEHNR and CDR2 FQNEAQ (reference sequence). The CDR3: CASSLVWLAGSTHQETQYL. Here the CDR3 DNA reads TGTGCCAGCAGCTTAGTGTGGCTAGCGGGCTCGACCCACCAAGAGACCCAGTACCTC.

This chain links TRBV27 with TRBJ2-7; D is undetermined. V lost 2 bases, J lost 0 bases, and 14 bases lay in between. The CDR3 spans 16 residues. Germline loops: CDR1 MNHEY, CDR2 SMNVEV (reference sequence). CDR3 amino acids: CASSLSVLGTSYEQYF. Written as DNA, the CDR3 is TGTGCCAGCAGTTTAAGTGTCTTGGGTACCTCCTACGAGCAGTACTTC.

Concerning this clonotype: Since a much larger clone is just one base distant, this may be a read error. The chain is built from TRBV7-2 and TRBJ2-1, with unresolved D. Germline assignment: CDR1 SGHTA and CDR2 FQGNSA. The CDR3 has 11 amino acids. The CDR3 here is CASSLGNEQIF. The CDR3 nucleotides are TGTGCCAGCAGCTTAGGTAATGAGCAGATCTTC.

This clonotype was detected ten times or more. The chain carries TRBV9 and TRBJ2-5, with 9 bases aligning to TRBD2. Germline trimming cut 0 bases from V and 2 bases from J; bases unmatched to any gene: 2. Germline-derived CDR1 and CDR2 are SGDLS and YYNGEE. CDR3 length equals 15 residues. The DNA for the CDR3 is TGTGCCAGCAGCGTAGGGACTAGCGATCAAGAGACCCAGTACTTC. Translation gives CASSVGTSDQETQYF.

On this clonotype itself: This could be a read error, since a much larger clone is one nucleotide away. The CDR3 sequence is CASSPINQPQQF. DNA of the CDR3: TGTGCCAGCAGTCCCATCAATCAGCCCCAGCAATTT. The J gene is TRBJ1-5, the V gene TRBV27, with D unresolved. CDR3 length: 12 amino acids. Germline V gives CDR1 MNHEY, CDR2 SMNVEV (reference sequence).

This chain links TRBV6-5 with TRBJ2-5, with 7 bases identical to TRBD1. Germline V gives CDR1 MNHEY, CDR2 SVGAGI. Trimming at V came to 5 bases and at J to 1 base, leaving 4 bases not matched to a gene. CDR3 length equals 14 residues. The CDR3 DNA follows: TGTGCCAGCAGTCCGACAGGGATCCAAGAGACCCAGTACTTC. As protein: CASSPTGIQETQYF.

The chain has TRBV4-3 and TRBJ1-2, with 10 bases that match TRBD1. With V trimmed by 8 bases and J by 3 bases, 9 bases remained unmatched. Germline V CDR1 and CDR2: LGHNA, YSLEER. The CDR3 has 15 amino acids. The CDR3 loop reads CASRPTTGGDYGYTF. CDR3 nucleotide sequence: TGCGCCAGCCGCCCAACGACAGGGGGCGACTATGGCTACACCTTC.

The chain couples TRBV6-2 or TRBV6-3 to TRBJ2-2; 7 nucleotides align to TRBD2. CDR1 is MNHEY, CDR2 SVGEGT, per germline. With V trimmed by 7 bases and J by 3 bases, 8 bases remained unmatched. The CDR3 has 15 amino acids. The DNA of the CDR3 is TGTGCCAGCACCGACTGGGGGGGTGACACCGGGGAGCTGTTTTTT. Protein sequence: CASTDWGGDTGELFF.

This clonotype was seen many times. V is TRBV15 and J is TRBJ1-4; D not resolved. Trimming removed 3 bases from V and 0 bases from J, with 8 bases in between. The germline V gene has CDR1 LNHNV and CDR2 YYDKDF (reference sequence). CDR3 length: 15 residues. CDR3 residues: CATSSSVATNEKLFF. The CDR3, as DNA: TGTGCCACCAGCAGCTCGGTTGCAACTAATGAAAAACTGTTTTTT.

Concerning this clonotype itself: At one of its ends the junction is not consistent with the germline gene, which may arise from a read error. This CDR3 is CASSWAGGGNTTYF. CDR3 DNA sequence: TGTGCCAGCAGTTGGGCAGGGGGTGGAAACACCACATATTTT. The chain employs TRBV12-3 or TRBV12-4 and TRBJ1-3, with 7 nucleotides matching TRBD1. The CDR3 extends over 14 amino acids.

Only a few counts were recorded for this clonotype. A read error is likely, as this CDR3 ends without the conserved phenylalanine or tryptophan. The chain uses TRBV20-1 and TRBJ1-1; D gene unclear. CDR1 and CDR2 (germline): DFQATT, SNEGSKA (reference sequence). The germline V and J ends were trimmed by 2 bases and 1 base, with 8 bases remaining between them. The CDR3 runs 13 residues. CDR3 region: CSARWAGNTEAFI. In DNA, the CDR3 is TGCAGTGCTAGATGGGCGGGGAACACTGAAGCTTTCATT.

The chain links TRBV28 to TRBJ2-1; 8 bases agree with TRBD2. There are 17 residues in the CDR3. The J segment lost 4 bases and the V segment lost 6 bases, leaving 14 bases of the junction unmatched. The germline CDR1 and CDR2 sequences are MDHEN and SYDVKM. CDR3 nucleotide sequence: TGTGCCAGCAGCGCACTCACAGCGGGAGTAGGATACAATGAGCAGTTCTTC. Amino acids: CASSALTAGVGYNEQFF. Full variable domain (outside the CDR3, taken from reference TRBV28 and TRBJ2-1): DVKVTQSSRYLVKRTGEKVFLECVQDMDHENMFWYRQDPGLGLRLIYFSYDVKMKEKGDIPEGYSVSREKKERFSLILESASTNQTSMYLCASSALTAGVGYNEQFFGPGTRLTVL.

The table lists this clonotype with many counts. The V call is TRBV28, the J call TRBJ2-3, with D perhaps TRBD2 (7 bases). Germline V gene data show CDR1 as MDHEN and CDR2 as SYDVKM. The CDR3 runs to 17 residues. Trimming left V 3 bases short and J 2 bases short, with 18 bases between. In nucleotides, the CDR3 is TGTGCCAGCAGTTTGGTTCTCGCGGGGGCCTACACAGATACGCAGTATTTT. It translates to CASSLVLAGAYTDTQYF.

This clonotype was detected only a few times. The rearrangement joins TRBV5-5 to TRBJ1-1, with D unresolved. The germline CDR1 and CDR2 sequences are SGHKS and YYEKEE (reference sequence). Trimming shortened V by 1 base and J by 1 base, and 11 bases separated the two germline ends. There are 15 residues in the CDR3. The CDR3 here is CASSLFQSRNTEAFF. The CDR3 region has the DNA TGTGCCAGCAGCTTGTTTCAGAGTAGGAACACTGAAGCTTTCTTT.

The genes are TRBV10-3 and TRBJ2-5; 7 bases agree with TRBD1. CDR1 is ENHRY and CDR2 is SYGVKD in the germline V gene. The CDR3 has 14 residues. After removal of 2 bases from V and 9 bases from J, the junction contained 9 bases not matched to a gene. The CDR3 nucleotides read TGTGCCATCAGTGAGGGCGTCACAGGGGAGCCCCAGTACTTC. Its protein product is CAISEGVTGEPQYF.

This clonotype showed up just a few times. The chain recombines TRBV11-2 with TRBJ2-3; 9 bases agree with TRBD1. The CDR3 is made up of 18 amino acids. The germline gives CDR1 SGHAT, CDR2 FQNNGV. J lost 4 bases, V lost 1 base, and 12 bases had no gene match. The CDR3 DNA reads as TGTGCCAGCAGCTTAGTTGGCGGACAGGGGATATGGGCAGATACGCAGTATTTT. The encoded protein is CASSLVGGQGIWADTQYF.

This clonotype appeared a single time. The chain joins TRBV12-3 or TRBV12-4 to TRBJ2-7, with D unresolved. The ends were cut back, 2 bases at V and 0 bases at J, with 11 bases in the middle. This CDR3 is built from 15 residues. In DNA form, the CDR3 reads TGTGCCAGCAGTTTACGCGCACTGAGCTCCTACGAGCAGTACTTC. It codes for CASSLRALSSYEQYF.

In this sample, this clonotype turned up once. This clone may be a read error of a much larger clone one base away. Lacking the conserved final phenylalanine or tryptophan, this CDR3 likely reflects a read error. The rearrangement links TRBV27 to TRBJ1-6, with D perhaps matching TRBD1 (5 bases). This CDR3 has 16 residues. The germline V gene encodes CDR1 MNHEY and CDR2 SMNVEV (reference sequence). Trimming removed 2 bases at V and 6 bases at J, with 14 bases between. CDR3 in amino acids: CASSLLGALLNSPLHI. The CDR3 coding sequence is TGTGCCAGCAGTTTACTAGGGGCTTTACTTAATTCACCCCTCCACATT.